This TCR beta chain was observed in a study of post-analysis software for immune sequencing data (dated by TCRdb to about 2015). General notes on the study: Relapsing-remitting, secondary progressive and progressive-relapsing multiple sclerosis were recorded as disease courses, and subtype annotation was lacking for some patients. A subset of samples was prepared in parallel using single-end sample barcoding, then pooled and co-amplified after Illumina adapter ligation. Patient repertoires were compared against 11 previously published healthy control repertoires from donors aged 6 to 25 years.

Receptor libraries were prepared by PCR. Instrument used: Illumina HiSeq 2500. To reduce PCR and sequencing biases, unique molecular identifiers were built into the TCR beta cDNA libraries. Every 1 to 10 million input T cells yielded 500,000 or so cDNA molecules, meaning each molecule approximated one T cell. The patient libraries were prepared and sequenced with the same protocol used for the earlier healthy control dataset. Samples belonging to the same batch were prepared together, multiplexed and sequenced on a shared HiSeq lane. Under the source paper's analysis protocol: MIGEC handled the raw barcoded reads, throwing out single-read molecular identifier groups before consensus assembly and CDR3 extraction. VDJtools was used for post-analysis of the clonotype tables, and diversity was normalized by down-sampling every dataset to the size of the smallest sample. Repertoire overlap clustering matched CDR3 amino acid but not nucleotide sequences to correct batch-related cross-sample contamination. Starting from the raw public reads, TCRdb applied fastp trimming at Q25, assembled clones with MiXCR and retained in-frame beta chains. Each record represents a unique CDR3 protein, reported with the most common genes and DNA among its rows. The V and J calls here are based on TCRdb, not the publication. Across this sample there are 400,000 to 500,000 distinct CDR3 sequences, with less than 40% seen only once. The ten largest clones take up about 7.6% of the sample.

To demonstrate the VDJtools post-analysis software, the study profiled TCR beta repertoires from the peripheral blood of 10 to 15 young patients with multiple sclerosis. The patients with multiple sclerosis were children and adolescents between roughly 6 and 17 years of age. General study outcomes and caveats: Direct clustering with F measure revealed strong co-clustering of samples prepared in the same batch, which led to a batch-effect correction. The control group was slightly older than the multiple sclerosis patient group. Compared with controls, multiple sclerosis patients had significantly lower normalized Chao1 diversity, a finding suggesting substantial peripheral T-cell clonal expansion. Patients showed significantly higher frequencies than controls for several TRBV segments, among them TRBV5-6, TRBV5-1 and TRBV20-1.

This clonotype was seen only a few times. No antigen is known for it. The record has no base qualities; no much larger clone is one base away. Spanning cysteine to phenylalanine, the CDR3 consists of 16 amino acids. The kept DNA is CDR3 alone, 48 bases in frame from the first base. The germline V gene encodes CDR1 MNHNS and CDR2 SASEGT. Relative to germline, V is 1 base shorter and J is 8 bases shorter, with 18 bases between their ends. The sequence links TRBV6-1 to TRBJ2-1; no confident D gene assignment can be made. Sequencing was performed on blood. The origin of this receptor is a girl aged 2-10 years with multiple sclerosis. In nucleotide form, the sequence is TGTGCCAGCAGTGAAGTATGGTTAAAACCGAGCGATGAGCAGTTCTTC. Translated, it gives CASSEVWLKPSDEQFF.